This T cell receptor (beta chain) emerged from a study of beta chain features in type 1 diabetes. Overall study results and limits: There was no resolution here of whether HLA type influences TCRB rearrangement. TCRB CDR3 length was moderately but significantly reduced in all four CD4+ subsets of Type 1 diabetes patients.

Reverse transcribing all isolated RNA meant expressed TCRB transcripts were sequenced. Deep immunoSEQ sequencing covered naive, central memory and regulatory T cell samples. Profiled with immunoSEQ multiplex PCR; TCRdb holds only in-frame clones, not every one. The top ten hold more than 0.1% of the sample, which has about 650,000 clones, about an eighth seen once. Researchers reported sorting CD4+ naive, central memory, regulatory and stem cell-like memory cells via CD45RO/CCR7/CD25/CD127/CD95/CD27. Germline lookup yields CDR1 MNHNY and CDR2 SVGAGI (reference sequence). Trimming took 5 bases from V and 0 from J, leaving 5 bases between them. This CDR3 is 14 amino acids long. Comment on this clone: Its antigen is still unknown.

This TCR was recovered from a man between 25 and 39 years old with type 1 diabetes. V is TRBV6-6 and J is TRBJ2-6; no definite D call. Input material: naive CD4+ T cells from blood. DNA for the CDR3: TGTGCCAGCAGTCAGATCTCTGGGGCCAACGTCCTGACTTTC. Translated, it gives CASSQISGANVLTF.